This T cell receptor (beta chain) was observed in a study of response to subunit inactivated influenza vaccine. Study conclusions and caveats: Authors suggested each seasonal influenza vaccination recruits few new T cells.

TCRdb processed the RT-PCR reads anew with MiXCR; each CDR3 protein has one entry. The sample holds approximately 700,000 distinct CDR3 sequences; around 14% are singletons and the top ten take 6% to 7%. The V end lost 2 bases, the J end lost 2 bases, and 6 bases lay between the germline ends. The CDR3 spans 13 residues. The germline V gene encodes CDR1 GTSNPN and CDR2 SVGIG (reference sequence). Concerning this clonotype itself: Its antigen remains unidentified.

This TCR derives from a man aged 50-60 years who received an inactivated influenza vaccine. The V and J genes are TRBV30 and TRBJ2-2; tentative D call: TRBD1 (5 bases). This sample comprised PBMCs from blood, obtained about 14 days before vaccination. CDR3 nucleotides: TGTGCCTGGAGTACAGGAAACACCGGGGAGCTGTTTTTT. Its translation is CAWSTGNTGELFF.